Below, one T cell receptor beta chain is given with its context. The sample comes from a study of blood T cell repertoires in COVID-19. In the study overall: Sources were T cells, B-cell-depleted T cells, or PBMCs; the material itself was cDNA or gDNA.

The assay was immunoSEQ multiplex PCR, and TCRdb's table has in-frame clones only and misses some. Among around 200,000 clones listed, just over 85% were seen once. The CDR3 is 15 amino acids. Germline CDR1 is MNHNS and CDR2 is SASEGT. V gave up 3 bases and J gave up 7 bases; unmatched junction bases: 5. Sequenced: peripheral blood. This receptor was taken from a man aged 80 or over with acute or convalescent COVID-19. V gene TRBV6-1 combines with J gene TRBJ2-7; 14 bases fit TRBD2. This chain's CDR3 is CASSDLGLAGVEQYF. DNA for the CDR3: TGTGCCAGCAGTGATCTGGGACTAGCGGGAGTTGAGCAGTACTTC.